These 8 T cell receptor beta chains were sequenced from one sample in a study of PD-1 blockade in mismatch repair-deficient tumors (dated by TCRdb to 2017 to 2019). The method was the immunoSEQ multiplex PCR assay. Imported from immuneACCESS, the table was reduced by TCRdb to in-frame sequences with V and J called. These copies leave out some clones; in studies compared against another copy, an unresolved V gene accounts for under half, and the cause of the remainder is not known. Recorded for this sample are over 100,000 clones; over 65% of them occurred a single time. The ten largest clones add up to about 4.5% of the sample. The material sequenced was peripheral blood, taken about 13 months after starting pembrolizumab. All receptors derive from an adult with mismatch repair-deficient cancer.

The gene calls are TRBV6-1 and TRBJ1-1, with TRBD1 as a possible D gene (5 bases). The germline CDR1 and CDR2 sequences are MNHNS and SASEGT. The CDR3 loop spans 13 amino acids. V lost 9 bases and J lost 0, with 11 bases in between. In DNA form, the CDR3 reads TGTGCCAGTGAGCCCAGGGTGAACACTGAAGCTTTCTTT. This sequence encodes CASEPRVNTEAFF.

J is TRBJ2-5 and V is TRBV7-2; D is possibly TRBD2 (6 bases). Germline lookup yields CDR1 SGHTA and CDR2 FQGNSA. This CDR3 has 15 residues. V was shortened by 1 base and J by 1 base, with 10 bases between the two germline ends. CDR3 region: CASSLVPGLQETQYF. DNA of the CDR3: TGTGCCAGCAGCTTAGTGCCGGGACTCCAAGAGACCCAGTACTTC.

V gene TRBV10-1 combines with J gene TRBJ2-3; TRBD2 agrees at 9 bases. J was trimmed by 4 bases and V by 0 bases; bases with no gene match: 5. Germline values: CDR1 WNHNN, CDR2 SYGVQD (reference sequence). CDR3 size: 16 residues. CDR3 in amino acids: CASSESRGGGADTQYF. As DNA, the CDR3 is TGCGCCAGCAGTGAGTCTCGCGGGGGGGGCGCAGATACGCAGTATTTT.

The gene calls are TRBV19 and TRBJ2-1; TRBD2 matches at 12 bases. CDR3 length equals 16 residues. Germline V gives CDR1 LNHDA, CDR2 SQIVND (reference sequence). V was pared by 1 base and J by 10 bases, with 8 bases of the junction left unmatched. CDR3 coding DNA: TGTGCCAGTAGTATAGGGCCGGGACTAGCGGGTGAAGAGCAGTTCTTC. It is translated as CASSIGPGLAGEEQFF.

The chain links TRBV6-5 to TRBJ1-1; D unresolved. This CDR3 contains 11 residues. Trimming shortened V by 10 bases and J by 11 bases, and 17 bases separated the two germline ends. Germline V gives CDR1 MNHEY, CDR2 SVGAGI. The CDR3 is CATEPRVGAFF. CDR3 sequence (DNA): TGTGCCACCGAGCCCCGGGTCGGGGCTTTCTTT.

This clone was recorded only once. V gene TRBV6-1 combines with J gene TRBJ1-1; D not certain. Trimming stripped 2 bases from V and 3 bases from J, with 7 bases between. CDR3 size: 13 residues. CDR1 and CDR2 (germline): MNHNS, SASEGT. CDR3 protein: CASSENTHTEAFF. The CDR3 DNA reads TGTGCCAGCAGTGAAAACACCCACACTGAAGCTTTCTTT.

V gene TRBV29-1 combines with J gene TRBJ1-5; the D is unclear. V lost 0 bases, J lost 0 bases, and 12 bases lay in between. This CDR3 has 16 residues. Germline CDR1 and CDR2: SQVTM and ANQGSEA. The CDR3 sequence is CSVEEFGSHSNQPQHF. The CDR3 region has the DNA TGCAGCGTTGAAGAATTTGGCAGCCATAGCAATCAGCCCCAGCATTTT. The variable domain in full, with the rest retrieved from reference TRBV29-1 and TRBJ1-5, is SAVISQKPSRDICQRGTSLTIQCQVDSQVTMMFWYRQQPGQSLTLIATANQGSEATYESGFVIDKFPISRPNLTFSTLTVSNMSPEDSSIYLCSVEEFGSHSNQPQHFGDGTRLSIL.

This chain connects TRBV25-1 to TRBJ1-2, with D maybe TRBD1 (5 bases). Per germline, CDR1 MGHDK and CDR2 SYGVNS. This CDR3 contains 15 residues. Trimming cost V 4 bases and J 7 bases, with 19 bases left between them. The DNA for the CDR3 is TGTGCCAGCAGTGCCTACTCTGGGGCAGCAGCTGGCTACACCTTC. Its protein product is CASSAYSGAAAGYTF.